The clone carrying this TCR beta chain occurred a few times. Antigen: not known. Template switching with 5'RACE generated the TCR cDNA and added a universal primer site and UMIs. TCRdb passed the 5' RACE reads through MiXCR, listing each CDR3 protein once. The table shows a few hundred thousand distinct CDR3 sequences, with roughly 8.3% occurring only once. The sample is drawn from a study of T cells after yellow fever vaccination. General study results and limits: Though it reached lower strength, the secondary response hit its peak faster, day 5 versus 15. Among primary-vaccination clones, most reappeared after the booster, at approximately 97% for CD4 and about 90% for CD8. It was a small share of clonotypes that appeared in both CD4 and CD8 compartments.

CDR3 length: 14 residues. Germline assignment: CDR1 LNHDA and CDR2 SQIVND (reference sequence). Trimming left V 5 bases short and J 4 bases short, with 15 bases between. The sample consisted of PBMCs, taken about 41 days after the first yellow fever vaccination. This TCR was sampled from a man aged 18 to 35 who received the YFV17D yellow fever vaccine. The chain couples TRBV19 to TRBJ2-7, with D possibly being TRBD2 (5 bases). CDR3 nucleotide sequence: TGTGCCAGTAGTCACGGCCCTGGGAGTTACGAGCAGTACTTC. Translation gives CASSHGPGSYEQYF.